The 16 T cell receptor beta chains below were found in one sample sequenced in a study of T cell repertoires in aging, cancer and after chemotherapy. Amplification of TCR beta used genomic DNA extracted from peripheral blood. TRB rearrangements spanning V, D and J were amplified using mixed TRB-A/B primers. TCRdb re-called the multiplex PCR reads with MiXCR, one entry per CDR3 protein. The sample contains 9,000 or so distinct CDR3 sequences, 32% of which appear only once. The sample was blood. These TCRs come from a human donor in good health.

The rearrangement joins TRBV4-3 to TRBJ1-4, with a possible D match to TRBD1 (5 bases). V was clipped by 2 bases and J by 8 bases, with 6 bases between them. The CDR3 covers 12 residues. The germline CDR1 and CDR2 sequences are LGHNA and YSLEER. The CDR3 DNA reads TGCGCCAGCAGCCAACGGACAGAAAAACTGTTTTTT. The encoded protein is CASSQRTEKLFF.

This clonotype was seen a handful of times. This sequence joins TRBV6-2 or TRBV6-3 and TRBJ2-7; D perhaps matches TRBD1 (5 bases). Germline V gene data show CDR1 as MNHEY and CDR2 as SVGEGT. CDR3 length equals 14 residues. The V end lost 6 bases, the J end lost 4 bases, and 16 bases lay between the germline ends. DNA of the CDR3: TGTGCCAGCAGACGTGACAGAACCCGTTACGAGCAGTACTTC. Protein sequence: CASRRDRTRYEQYF.

V gene TRBV7-2 combines with J gene TRBJ1-2; 10 bases fit TRBD1. Unmatched junction bases numbered 18, after V lost 5 bases and J lost 12 bases. The length of the CDR3 is 16 residues. Germline V gene sequence: CDR1 SGHTA, CDR2 FQGNSA. CDR3 sequence reads: CASSPRGTGDRAADTF. The CDR3 DNA follows: TGTGCCAGCAGCCCCAGGGGGACAGGGGACAGGGCGGCTGACACCTTC.

The chain couples TRBV5-6 to TRBJ1-4, with D hard to call. The CDR3 is 14 amino acids. Trimming took off 4 bases at V and 5 bases at J, with 12 bases between the two ends. CDR1 is SGHDT and CDR2 is YYEEEE in the germline V gene. Written as DNA, the CDR3 is TGTGCCAGCAGCCCCAATTCTAGGAATGAAAAACTGTTTTTT. Protein: CASSPNSRNEKLFF. Supplemented by reference TRBV5-6 and TRBJ1-4, the full variable domain reads DAGVTQSPTHLIKTRGQQVTLRCSPKSGHDTVSWYQQALGQGPQFIFQYYEEEERQRGNFPDRFSGHQFPNYSSELNVNALLLGDSALYLCASSPNSRNEKLFFGSGTQLSVL.

The chain has TRBV20-1 and TRBJ1-1, with D maybe TRBD1 (5 bases). This CDR3 has 10 amino acids. Germline-derived CDR1 and CDR2 are DFQATT and SNEGSKA (reference sequence). CDR3 nucleotides: TGCGGCGGGGCAGGTGATGAAGCTTTCTTT. This codes for CGGAGDEAFF.

This clonotype occurred a few times. The gene calls are TRBV27 and TRBJ2-3; the D is unclear. V was shortened by 5 bases and J by 7 bases, with 16 bases between the two germline ends. Germline CDR1 is MNHEY and CDR2 is SMNVEV (reference sequence). CDR3 length: 14 residues. CDR3 bases: TGTGCCAGCAGTCCGACACGACGCGCGAATACGCAGTATTTT. Protein: CASSPTRRANTQYF.

The chain employs TRBV6-1 and TRBJ1-2; no firm D call. V shed 6 bases and J shed 9 bases, with 14 bases lying between them. CDR1 and CDR2 from the germline V gene are MNHNS and SASEGT. CDR3 length: 12 amino acids. CDR3: CASRYRAGSYTF. CDR3 in DNA: TGTGCCAGCAGATACCGAGCGGGAAGCTACACCTTC.

On this clonotype itself: A read error is possible here, since a much larger clone lies one base away. The chain couples TRBV7-3 to TRBJ2-1, with D unclear. CDR1 and CDR2 (germline): SGHTA, FQGTGA. The CDR3 contains 14 residues. V was pared by 2 bases and J by 4 bases, with 9 bases between. Here the CDR3 reads CASSLDGPYNEQFF. The CDR3 DNA is TGTGCCAGCAGCTTAGACGGACCTTACAATGAGCAGTTCTTC. Based on the CDR3 plus reference TRBV7-3 and TRBJ2-1, the full variable domain is GAGVSQTPSNKVTEKGKYVELRCDPISGHTALYWYRQSLGQGPEFLIYFQGTGAADDSGLPNDRFFAVRPEGSVSTLKIQRTERGDSAVYLCASSLDGPYNEQFFGPGTRLTVL.

In this sample, this clonotype is medium-sized. The genes are TRBV29-1 and TRBJ2-3, with D perhaps TRBD1 (6 bases). V was trimmed by 4 bases and J by 1 base, leaving 9 bases between them. The CDR3 totals 13 residues. CDR1 SQVTM and CDR2 ANQGSEA come from the germline V gene. The CDR3 sequence: CSVVGAGTDTQYF. CDR3 sequence (DNA): TGCAGCGTTGTGGGGGCGGGCACAGATACGCAGTATTTT.

V is TRBV25-1 and J is TRBJ2-3, with 8 nucleotides matching TRBD2. The CDR3 has 19 amino acids. The germline V gene encodes CDR1 MGHDK and CDR2 SYGVNS. Unmatched junction bases numbered 22, after V lost 5 bases and J lost 6 bases. The CDR3 loop is CASSNSGGVVGGRSDTQYF. The CDR3 region has the DNA TGTGCCAGCAGTAACTCGGGGGGGGTAGTTGGCGGGAGATCGGATACGCAGTATTTT.

The V and J genes are TRBV24-1 and TRBJ2-1; 7 bases are shared with TRBD2. J was trimmed by 7 bases and V by 4 bases; bases with no gene match: 9. This CDR3 has 15 amino acids. The V gene's germline CDR1 is KGHDR and CDR2 SFDVKD. CDR3 sequence: CATSDYLAGGNEQFF. As DNA, the CDR3 is TGTGCCACCAGTGACTATCTCGCCGGGGGGAATGAGCAGTTCTTC.

V usage is TRBV4-1 and J usage is TRBJ1-5, with D perhaps TRBD1 (5 bases). CDR3 length: 16 residues. V lost 0 bases and J lost 1, with 10 bases in between. CDR1 and CDR2 (germline): MGHRA, YSYEKL. The CDR3 loop is CASSQDSPGSNQPQHF. In nucleotides, the CDR3 is TGCGCCAGCAGCCAAGATAGTCCAGGGAGCAATCAGCCCCAGCATTTT.

V gene TRBV6-2 or TRBV6-3 combines with J gene TRBJ1-1; a possible D gene is TRBD1 (5 bases). Trimming left V 2 bases short and J 4 bases short, with 8 bases between. Germline assignment: CDR1 MNHEY and CDR2 SVGEGT. The CDR3 consists of 13 residues. The CDR3 DNA is TGTGCCAGCAGTTACCCCAGGGCCACTGAAGCTTTCTTT. Translation: CASSYPRATEAFF.

This clonotype has just one count. This chain uses TRBV7-2 with TRBJ2-2; 11 nucleotides match TRBD2. Germline CDR1 reads SGHTA; CDR2 reads FQGNSA. V shed 1 base and J 5 bases; nucleotides not matched to a gene: 3. This CDR3 has 16 residues. The CDR3 spells CASSLGTSGRTGELFF. The CDR3 DNA is TGTGCCAGCAGCTTAGGGACTAGCGGGCGGACCGGGGAGCTGTTTTTT.

The chain couples TRBV7-9 to TRBJ2-1; the D is unclear. This CDR3 is 15 amino acids long. V was pared by 1 base and J by 0 bases, with 7 bases between. CDR1 and CDR2 from the germline V gene are SEHNR and FQNEAQ (reference sequence). The CDR3, as DNA: TGTGCCAGCAGCTTAGTCTACAGCTCCTACAATGAGCAGTTCTTC. Translation: CASSLVYSSYNEQFF.

The chain employs TRBV6-4 and TRBJ2-1, with 12 positions matching TRBD2. Trimming took 2 bases from V and 7 from J; bases not matched to a gene: 0. Germline CDR1 is MRHNA and CDR2 is SNTAGT. This CDR3 is built from 14 residues. The DNA of the CDR3 is TGTGCCAGCAGTGACGGGACTAGCGGGAATGAGCAGTTCTTC. It codes for CASSDGTSGNEQFF.